The 20 T cell receptor beta chains reported below all come from one sample, sequenced in a study of shared clonotypes between healthy human individuals. Profiled with immunoSEQ multiplex PCR; TCRdb holds only in-frame clones, not every one. The table includes some 660,000 clones, about three quarters detected once. Sequencing was performed on memory CD4+ T cells sorted from blood. Regarding subset: CD45RA-negative fraction. Source of these receptors: a woman between 25 and 40 years old in good health.

J is TRBJ1-6 and V is TRBV2; D is undetermined. Deletions cut 7 bases from V and 10 bases from J, with 14 bases between. Germline values: CDR1 SNHLY, CDR2 FYNNEI. The CDR3 covers 13 residues. The CDR3 is CASTSPAPSPLHF. The CDR3 DNA reads as TGTGCCAGCACCTCCCCTGCCCCATCACCCCTCCACTTT.

The genes are TRBV6-1 and TRBJ2-7; D might be TRBD1 or TRBD2, each matching 5 bases. The CDR3 runs to 13 residues. The germline V gene encodes CDR1 MNHNS and CDR2 SASEGT. Between the trimmed V and J ends, which lost 4 bases and 1 base, there was a span of 8 bases. The CDR3: CASSGGGSYEQYF. CDR3 in DNA: TGTGCCAGCAGTGGGGGCGGGTCCTACGAGCAGTACTTC.

The V call is TRBV18, the J call TRBJ2-2, with 7 bases identical to TRBD1. The CDR3 extends over 17 amino acids. The junction had 11 bases not matched to a gene; V was cut back by 2 bases and J by 5 bases. Germline V gene sequence: CDR1 KGHSH, CDR2 LQKENI. CDR3 DNA sequence: TGTGCCAGCTCACCATTGGGACAGAGTCTTGGTACCGGGGAGCTGTTTTTT. It encodes CASSPLGQSLGTGELFF.

V usage is TRBV28 and J usage is TRBJ1-4; 9 bases map to TRBD1. There are 17 residues in the CDR3. The J segment lost 10 bases and the V segment lost 6 bases, leaving 18 bases of the junction unmatched. CDR1 is MDHEN, CDR2 SYDVKM, per germline. In nucleotides, the CDR3 is TGTGCCAGCAGAGACCGGGACAGGGACGATTTACTTCGAAAACTGTTTTTT. It specifies CASRDRDRDDLLRKLFF.

The CDR3 sequence: CASSIGQGEQFF. In nucleotides, the CDR3 is TGTGCCAGTAGTATAGGACAGGGGGAGCAGTTCTTC. The genes are TRBV19 and TRBJ2-1; 8 bases align to TRBD1. The CDR3 extends over 12 amino acids. V lost 1 base to trimming and J lost 10 bases; unmatched junction nucleotides: 0. Looked up from germline, CDR1 is LNHDA and CDR2 is SQIVND (reference sequence).

CDR3 sequence reads: CASSFLVGRSTEAFF. The DNA for the CDR3 is TGCGCCAGCAGCTTTTTAGTGGGGCGTAGCACTGAAGCTTTCTTT. The chain has TRBV5-1 and TRBJ1-1; tentatively, D is TRBD1 (5 bases). The CDR3 length is 15 residues. Looked up from germline, CDR1 is SGHRS and CDR2 is YFSETQ. Trimming pared 2 bases from V and 4 bases from J, leaving 15 bases between.

CDR3 in amino acids: CASSLFDRASPLHF. DNA of the CDR3: TGTGCCAGCAGCTTGTTCGACAGAGCTTCACCCCTCCACTTT. The chain is built from TRBV5-6 and TRBJ1-6, with TRBD1 as a possible D gene (5 bases). CDR3 length equals 14 residues. CDR1 is SGHDT and CDR2 is YYEEEE in the germline V gene. Trimming took off 1 base at V and 9 bases at J, with 11 bases between the two ends.

With respect to this clone: A read error may explain this, as a much larger clone is one base away. Other DNA sequences in the sample encode the same CDR3. The rearrangement uses TRBV19 and TRBJ1-2; TRBD1 matches 7 bases. The CDR3 consists of 13 residues. Germline CDR1 LNHDA, CDR2 SQIVND (reference sequence). CDR3 DNA: TGTGCCAGTAGTACAATAACGGAAGGGGGCTACACCTTT. Translated: CASSTITEGGYTF.

V and J are TRBV28 and TRBJ2-3, with 7 bases fitting TRBD2. V gave up 2 bases and J gave up 1 base; unmatched junction bases: 9. From germline, CDR1 is MDHEN and CDR2 SYDVKM. This CDR3 comprises 17 residues. In DNA, the CDR3 is TGTGCCAGCAGTTTACACCCGGGGGGTAGCGGCACAGATACGCAGTATTTT. Encoded protein: CASSLHPGGSGTDTQYF.

The V and J genes are TRBV11-3 and TRBJ2-1; maybe TRBD1 (6 bases). CDR3 length: 14 amino acids. V dropped 5 bases and J dropped 7 bases, with 15 bases sitting between them. Germline V lookup: CDR1 SGHNT, CDR2 YENEEA. The CDR3 protein is CASSSGGPGNEQFF. The CDR3 DNA follows: TGTGCCAGCAGCAGTGGGGGCCCAGGGAATGAGCAGTTCTTC. Together with reference TRBV11-3 and TRBJ2-1, the CDR3 gives the full variable domain: EAGVVQSPRYKIIEKKQPVAFWCNPISGHNTLYWYLQNLGQGPELLIRYENEEAVDDSQLPKDRFSAERLKGVDSTLKIQPAELGDSAVYLCASSSGGPGNEQFFGPGTRLTVL.

V and J are TRBV5-5 and TRBJ2-3, with TRBD1 identical over 8 bases. CDR1 is SGHKS and CDR2 is YYEKEE in the germline V gene (reference sequence). J lost 6 bases, V lost 2 bases, and 5 bases had no gene match. The CDR3 is made up of 14 amino acids. The CDR3 DNA follows: TGTGCCAGCAGCTTACAGGGGGTAGGGGATACGCAGTATTTT. It specifies CASSLQGVGDTQYF.

The genes are TRBV6-5 and TRBJ1-3; D unclear. Germline assignment: CDR1 MNHEY and CDR2 SVGAGI. With 7 bases removed from V and 1 base from J, the gap between germline ends came to 8 bases. This CDR3 contains 13 residues. This chain's CDR3 is CASTWSSGNTIYF. The CDR3 coding sequence is TGTGCCAGCACCTGGTCGTCTGGAAACACCATATATTTT.

This clone was counted only a few times. Distinct nucleotide sequences in the sample also encode this CDR3. The CDR3 is CASRGTSSYNEQFF. The CDR3 coding sequence is TGTGCCAGCAGAGGGACTAGCTCCTACAATGAGCAGTTCTTC. This chain uses TRBV28 with TRBJ2-1; TRBD2 matches 8 bases. CDR1 is MDHEN and CDR2 is SYDVKM in the germline V gene. Trimming at V came to 6 bases and at J to 0 bases, leaving 1 base not matched to a gene. The CDR3 runs 14 residues.

The rearrangement uses TRBV29-1 and TRBJ2-3; no clear D. V was clipped by 4 bases and J by 0 bases, with 11 bases between them. Germline loops: CDR1 SQVTM, CDR2 ANQGSEA. The length of the CDR3 is 14 residues. The CDR3 is CSVAVTPSTDTQYF. In nucleotides, the CDR3 is TGCAGCGTTGCTGTGACCCCGAGCACAGATACGCAGTATTTT.

The rearrangement links TRBV28 to TRBJ1-1; D remains unclear. V lost 3 bases and J 3 bases, leaving 2 bases between the germline ends. Germline V CDR1 and CDR2: MDHEN, SYDVKM. The CDR3 sequence is 11 residues long. The CDR3 DNA reads as TGTGCCAGCAGTTTCCACACTGAAGCTTTCTTT. Protein: CASSFHTEAFF.

The chain recombines TRBV28 with TRBJ2-4; 7 nucleotides match TRBD1. The germline CDR1 and CDR2 sequences are MDHEN and SYDVKM. V lost 6 bases, J lost 4 bases, and 12 bases stayed unmatched. This CDR3 has 16 residues. The CDR3 DNA reads TGTGCCAGCAGCGCCACCGGGACAGCAATAAAAAACATTCAGTACTTC. Translation gives CASSATGTAIKNIQYF.

The genes are TRBV13 and TRBJ2-7, with 12 bases lining up with TRBD2. V shed 2 bases and J 7 bases; nucleotides not matched to a gene: 6. Germline CDR1 reads PRHDT; CDR2 reads FYEKMQ (reference sequence). The CDR3 is 15 amino acids. DNA of the CDR3: TGTGCCAGCAGCTTAATGACTAGCGGGAGTGGGGAGCAGTACTTC. Its protein is CASSLMTSGSGEQYF. Drawing the rest from reference TRBV13 and TRBJ2-7, the complete variable domain is AAGVIQSPRHLIKEKRETATLKCYPIPRHDTVYWYQQGPGQDPQFLISFYEKMQSDKGSIPDRFSAQQFSDYHSELNMSSLELGDSALYFCASSLMTSGSGEQYFGPGTRLTVT.

The chain combines TRBV25-1 with TRBJ1-2; TRBD1 matches at 7 bases. Trimming cost V 4 bases and J 1 base; bases outside gene matches: 6. CDR1 MGHDK and CDR2 SYGVNS come from the germline V gene. The CDR3 spans 15 residues. CDR3 in amino acids: CASSVSGTVNYGYTF. DNA for the CDR3: TGTGCCAGCAGTGTATCAGGGACAGTTAACTATGGCTACACCTTC.

A word on this clone: One junction end does not reproduce the germline sequence, and a read error may be involved. The rearrangement joins TRBV5-1 to TRBJ2-7; 15 positions agree with TRBD2. Germline loops: CDR1 SGHRS, CDR2 YFSETQ. This CDR3 region has 13 residues. The DNA for the CDR3 is TGCGCCAGCAGCCCGGGACTAGCGGGAGGAGCAAGGTGG. It yields the protein CASSPGLAGGARW. Together with reference TRBV5-1 and TRBJ2-7, the CDR3 gives the full variable domain: KAGVTQTPRYLIKTRGQQVTLSCSPISGHRSVSWYQQTPGQGLQFLFEYFSETQRNKGNFPGRFSGRQFSNSRSEMNVSTLELGDSALYLCASSPGLAGGARWGPGTRLTVT.

The chain recombines TRBV4-1 with TRBJ2-1; no reliable D call. Trimming left V 4 bases short and J 0 bases short, with 13 bases between. This CDR3 has 16 amino acids. The germline V gene encodes CDR1 MGHRA and CDR2 YSYEKL. In DNA, the CDR3 is TGCGCCAGCAGCCGGGTGCACCAAAGCTCCTACAATGAGCAGTTCTTC. Translating gives CASSRVHQSSYNEQFF.